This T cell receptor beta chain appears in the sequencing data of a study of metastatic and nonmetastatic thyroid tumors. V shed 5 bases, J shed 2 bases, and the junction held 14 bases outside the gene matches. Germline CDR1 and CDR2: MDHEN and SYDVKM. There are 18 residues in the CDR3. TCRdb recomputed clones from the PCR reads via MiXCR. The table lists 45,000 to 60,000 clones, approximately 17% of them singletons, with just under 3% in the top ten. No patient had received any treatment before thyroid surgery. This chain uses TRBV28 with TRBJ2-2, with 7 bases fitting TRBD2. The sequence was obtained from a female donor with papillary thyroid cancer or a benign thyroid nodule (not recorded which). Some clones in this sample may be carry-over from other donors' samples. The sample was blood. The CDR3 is CASSVPGLTETNTGELFF. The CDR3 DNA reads TGTGCCAGCAGTGTCCCGGGACTAACGGAAACTAACACCGGGGAGCTGTTTTTT. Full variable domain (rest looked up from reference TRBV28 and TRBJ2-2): DVKVTQSSRYLVKRTGEKVFLECVQDMDHENMFWYRQDPGLGLRLIYFSYDVKMKEKGDIPEGYSVSREKKERFSLILESASTNQTSMYLCASSVPGLTETNTGELFFGEGSRLTVL.